The 19 T cell receptor beta chains below come from one sample, sequenced in a study of vaccination and CD4 T cells after COVID-19. These TCRs' antigens remain unknown. Scientists ran DNA taken from cultured CD4+ T cells through the Oncomine TCR Beta short-read assay for sequencing. TCRdb redid the calling of the PCR reads with MiXCR, one entry per CDR3 protein. The sample records more than 15,000 distinct CDR3 sequences, 54% being singletons. The sample's treatment: roughly 11-day PBMC culture with coronavirus spike peptide pools or control peptides (ViraFEST assay). The sequencing used cultured CD4+ T cells from blood, collected after SARS-CoV-2 vaccination. These receptors were obtained from a human donor with COVID-19.

The chain joins TRBV6-2 or TRBV6-3 to TRBJ2-1, with unresolved D. Per the germline V gene, CDR1 is MNHEY and CDR2 is SVGEGT. Trimming cost V 4 bases and J 2 bases, with 15 bases left between them. The CDR3 spans 16 residues. The CDR3: CASSLELWSPYNEQFF. In DNA, the CDR3 is TGTGCCAGCAGTTTGGAGTTATGGTCCCCCTACAATGAGCAGTTCTTC.

This clonotype was recorded a few times. This rearrangement joins TRBV20-1 to TRBJ1-5, with TRBD1 matching over 7 bases. Trimming took 5 bases from V and 6 from J; bases not matched to a gene: 13. Germline CDR1 DFQATT, CDR2 SNEGSKA (reference sequence). The CDR3 is made up of 15 amino acids. CDR3 sequence reads: CSASPSNRGRQPQHF. For the CDR3, the DNA is TGCAGTGCTTCTCCCAGCAACAGGGGTCGTCAGCCCCAGCATTTT.

The rearrangement links TRBV30 to TRBJ1-4; D remains unclear. V gave up 2 bases and J gave up 4 bases, with 11 bases separating them. This CDR3 has 14 amino acids. In germline, CDR1 is GTSNPN, CDR2 SVGIG (reference sequence). The CDR3 bases are TGTGCCTGGAGTATGAGGGTCAGTAATGAAAAACTGTTTTTT. This translates into CAWSMRVSNEKLFF.

The V and J genes are TRBV12-3 or TRBV12-4 and TRBJ1-5; D gene unclear. V was cut by 3 bases and J by 1 base, with 13 bases left in between. This CDR3 is 16 amino acids long. The CDR3 loop reads CASSFSRMISNQPQHF. The DNA of the CDR3 is TGTGCCAGCAGTTTTTCCCGAATGATAAGCAATCAGCCCCAGCATTTT.

This chain links TRBV5-4 with TRBJ2-3; TRBD1 matches at 9 bases. The CDR3 consists of 13 residues. After removal of 7 bases from V and 9 bases from J, the junction contained 9 bases not matched to a gene. Germline CDR1 is SGHNT and CDR2 is YYREEE (reference sequence). The DNA of the CDR3 is TGTGCCAGCGGCCGGGACAGGGCGGTCACGCAGTATTTT. This translates into CASGRDRAVTQYF.

The CDR3 coding sequence is TGTGCCAGCAGTGACGGCGGGGGGCTTAGGGACTCACCCCTCCACTTT. This encodes CASSDGGGLRDSPLHF. The genes are TRBV6-1 and TRBJ1-6; D may be TRBD1 (6 bases). The V gene's germline CDR1 is MNHNS and CDR2 SASEGT. V gave up 3 bases and J gave up 10 bases, with 19 bases separating them. The CDR3 covers 16 residues.

The chain is built from TRBV10-3 and TRBJ1-6; D gene uncertain. Between the trimmed V and J ends, which lost 8 bases and 10 bases, there was a span of 33 bases. Germline V CDR1 and CDR2: ENHRY, SYGVKD. The CDR3 has 19 residues. The CDR3: CAIPSNYSSFRSSTSPLHF. The DNA for the CDR3 is TGTGCCATCCCCTCTAACTACAGTTCCTTTCGGAGTTCTACGTCACCCCTCCACTTT.

This clonotype was picked up a small number of times. This sequence joins TRBV19 and TRBJ1-1; D unresolved. CDR3 length equals 9 residues. Germline V gene lookup returns CDR1 LNHDA and CDR2 SQIVND (reference sequence). CDR3 protein: CAGGTEAFF. CDR3 coding DNA: TGTGCTGGTGGGACTGAAGCTTTCTTT.

The J gene is TRBJ1-2, the V gene TRBV6-1, with no clear D. V lost 6 bases to trimming and J lost 5 bases, with 13 bases between them. The CDR3 has 13 amino acids. Germline V CDR1 and CDR2: MNHNS, SASEGT. The CDR3 region has the DNA TGTGCCAGCAGGGTTCGATTGGAATATGGCTACACCTTC. Its protein is CASRVRLEYGYTF.

This clonotype was recorded a few times. The chain joins TRBV27 to TRBJ1-5, with D uncertain. This CDR3 spans 15 amino acids. Trimming removed 4 bases from V and 1 base from J, with 11 bases in between. CDR1 and CDR2 (germline): MNHEY, SMNVEV (reference sequence). The CDR3 protein is CASSSAPISNQPQHF. As DNA, the CDR3 is TGTGCCAGCAGTTCCGCGCCCATCAGCAATCAGCCCCAGCATTTT.

This sequence joins TRBV18 and TRBJ1-1; 8 positions agree with TRBD1. The CDR3 length is 14 residues. Germline loops: CDR1 KGHSH, CDR2 LQKENI. J gave up 1 base and V 2 bases, and 0 bases lay outside the gene matches. CDR3 region: CASSPGQGNTEAFF. The CDR3, as DNA: TGTGCCAGCTCACCAGGACAGGGGAACACTGAAGCTTTCTTT. The variable domain in full, completed from reference TRBV18 and TRBJ1-1, reads NAGVMQNPRHLVRRRGQEARLRCSPMKGHSHVYWYRQLPEEGLKFMVYLQKENIIDESGMPKERFSAEFPKEGPSILRIQQVVRGDSAAYFCASSPGQGNTEAFFGQGTRLTVV.

This clonotype was counted a single time. The chain is built from TRBV18 and TRBJ2-7, with TRBD1 as a possible D gene (5 bases). The germline gives CDR1 KGHSH, CDR2 LQKENI. The CDR3 has 15 residues. Trimming took 3 bases from V and 3 from J, leaving 15 bases between them. CDR3: CASSPVVGQGYEQYF. The CDR3 region has the DNA TGTGCCAGCTCACCTGTAGTTGGGCAGGGCTACGAGCAGTACTTC.

Only a few counts were recorded for this clonotype. The rearrangement uses TRBV6-5 and TRBJ2-2; the D is unclear. In germline, CDR1 is MNHEY, CDR2 SVGAGI. V lost 0 bases and J lost 3, with 14 bases in between. The CDR3 has 17 amino acids. The CDR3 bases are TGTGCCAGCAGTTACTCGAGCCAGCCCCACCACACCGGGGAGCTGTTTTTT. Its translation: CASSYSSQPHHTGELFF.

The chain is built from TRBV24-1 and TRBJ2-5; 7 nucleotides agree with TRBD1. The CDR3 has 14 residues. The J segment lost 4 bases and the V segment lost 9 bases, leaving 10 bases of the junction unmatched. Germline CDR1 is KGHDR and CDR2 is SFDVKD. The CDR3 DNA follows: TGTGCCACCTCACGTCAGGGGGACATAGAGACCCAGTACTTC. This sequence encodes CATSRQGDIETQYF.

The genes are TRBV7-2 and TRBJ1-5; a weak D match, TRBD1 (6 bases). The CDR3 consists of 14 residues. Germline CDR1 reads SGHTA; CDR2 reads FQGNSA. V lost 5 bases to trimming and J lost 7 bases, with 15 bases between them. The chain's CDR3 is CASSIGQSGQPQHF. Written as DNA, the CDR3 is TGTGCCAGCAGCATCGGACAGTCAGGGCAGCCCCAGCATTTT.

This clonotype was counted a few times. The V call is TRBV7-8, the J call TRBJ2-5; a possible D gene is TRBD2 (7 bases). Trimming left V 3 bases short and J 4 bases short, with 12 bases between. Germline values: CDR1 SGHVS, CDR2 FQNEAQ. This CDR3 comprises 14 residues. The CDR3 region has the DNA TGTGCCAGCAGCTTTGGGGGGGCGGGAGAGACCCAGTACTTC. Translation: CASSFGGAGETQYF. The full variable domain, with the rest looked up from reference TRBV7-8 and TRBJ2-5, is GAGVSQSPRYKVAKRGQDVALRCDPISGHVSLFWYQQALGQGPEFLTYFQNEAQLDKSGLPSDRFFAERPEGSVSTLKIQRTQQEDSAVYLCASSFGGAGETQYFGPGTRLLVL.

The chain carries TRBV18 and TRBJ2-3; D might be TRBD2 (6 bases). V was shortened by 4 bases and J by 2 bases, with 13 bases between the two germline ends. The germline V gene encodes CDR1 KGHSH and CDR2 LQKENI. This CDR3 is built from 15 residues. In nucleotides, the CDR3 is TGTGCCAGCTCACTGGGAGGATCCTTCACAGATACGCAGTATTTT. This gives the protein CASSLGGSFTDTQYF.

The rearrangement uses TRBV24-1 and TRBJ1-2; D perhaps matches TRBD1 (6 bases). Germline CDR1 is KGHDR and CDR2 is SFDVKD. V gave up 7 bases and J gave up 0 bases, with 11 bases separating them. CDR3 length: 14 residues. In DNA form, the CDR3 reads TGTGCCACCAGGGGGGCCCGAGCTAACTATGGCTACACCTTC. Protein sequence: CATRGARANYGYTF.

This clonotype was found a few times. The CDR3 loop is CASTQWGGRGGDQPQHF. The CDR3 DNA reads as TGTGCCAGCACTCAATGGGGGGGCCGAGGGGGCGATCAGCCCCAGCATTTT. The chain recombines TRBV28 with TRBJ1-5; 7 bases line up with TRBD1. The CDR3 length is 17 residues. CDR1 and CDR2 (germline): MDHEN, SYDVKM. V lost 7 bases, J lost 5 bases, and 17 bases stayed unmatched. The whole variable domain, remainder taken from reference TRBV28 and TRBJ1-5, is DVKVTQSSRYLVKRTGEKVFLECVQDMDHENMFWYRQDPGLGLRLIYFSYDVKMKEKGDIPEGYSVSREKKERFSLILESASTNQTSMYLCASTQWGGRGGDQPQHFGDGTRLSIL.